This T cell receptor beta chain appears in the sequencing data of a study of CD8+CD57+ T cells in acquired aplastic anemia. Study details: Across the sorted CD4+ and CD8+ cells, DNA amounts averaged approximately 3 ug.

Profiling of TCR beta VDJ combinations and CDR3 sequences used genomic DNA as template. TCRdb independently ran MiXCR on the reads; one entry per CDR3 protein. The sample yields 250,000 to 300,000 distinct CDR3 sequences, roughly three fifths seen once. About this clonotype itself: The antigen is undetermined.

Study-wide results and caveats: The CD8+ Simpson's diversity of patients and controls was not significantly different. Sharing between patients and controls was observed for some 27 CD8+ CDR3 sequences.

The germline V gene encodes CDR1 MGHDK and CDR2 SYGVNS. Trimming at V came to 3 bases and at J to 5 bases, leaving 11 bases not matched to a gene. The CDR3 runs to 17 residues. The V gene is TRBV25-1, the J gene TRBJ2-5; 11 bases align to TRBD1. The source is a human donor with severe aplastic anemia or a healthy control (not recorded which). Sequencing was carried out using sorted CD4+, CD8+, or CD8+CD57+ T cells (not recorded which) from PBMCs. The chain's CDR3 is CASSDVPGQGASETQYF. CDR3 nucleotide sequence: TGTGCCAGCAGTGACGTACCCGGACAGGGGGCCTCGGAGACCCAGTACTTC.